The 15 T cell receptor beta chains below were found in one sample sequenced in a study of cytomegalovirus exposure and HLA in healthy donors. The PCR used 60 Vbeta and 13 Jbeta primers. TCRdb keeps only in-frame clones here, not all; method: immunoSEQ multiplex PCR. This sample contains tens of thousands of clones. Sample: PBMCs. The receptors stem from a woman in her thirties or forties in good health and CMV-seropositive.

The V and J genes are TRBV28 and TRBJ2-3; TRBD2 matches at 11 bases. Germline trimming cut 5 bases from V and 5 bases from J; bases unmatched to any gene: 6. The CDR3 is 15 amino acids. Germline-derived CDR1 and CDR2 are MDHEN and SYDVKM. CDR3 amino acids: CASSLAGGGIDTQYF. The CDR3 DNA reads as TGTGCCAGCAGTCTAGCGGGAGGAGGGATAGATACGCAGTATTTT.

This chain uses TRBV30 with TRBJ2-7; D may be TRBD2 (6 bases). The CDR3 totals 12 residues. Trimming pared 4 bases from V and 2 bases from J, leaving 9 bases between. CDR1 GTSNPN and CDR2 SVGIG come from the germline V gene (reference sequence). The CDR3 coding sequence is TGTGCCTGGACTAGCGCTCCCTACGAGCAGTACTTC. Translating it yields CAWTSAPYEQYF.

The chain joins TRBV7-9 to TRBJ1-2; D is possibly TRBD1 (6 bases). Trimming removed 0 bases at V and 4 bases at J, with 15 bases between. Germline V gene sequence: CDR1 SEHNR, CDR2 FQNEAQ (reference sequence). This CDR3 contains 16 residues. This CDR3 is CASSLAIGQGSYGYTF. The CDR3, as DNA: TGTGCCAGCAGCTTAGCAATAGGGCAGGGGAGCTATGGCTACACCTTC. Using reference TRBV7-9 and TRBJ1-2 for the parts outside the CDR3, the full variable domain is DTGVSQNPRHKITKRGQNVTFRCDPISEHNRLYWYRQTLGQGPEFLTYFQNEAQLEKSRLLSDRFSAERPKGSFSTLEIQRTEQGDSAMYLCASSLAIGQGSYGYTFGSGTRLTVV.

The rearrangement links TRBV7-9 to TRBJ1-1; D perhaps matches TRBD1 (6 bases). This CDR3 has 14 residues. Trimming cost V 3 bases and J 5 bases, with 13 bases left between them. The germline gives CDR1 SEHNR, CDR2 FQNEAQ (reference sequence). The chain's CDR3 is CASSFYQGRTEAFF. The CDR3 nucleotides are TGTGCCAGCAGCTTCTACCAGGGGCGAACTGAAGCTTTCTTT.

V and J are TRBV5-4 and TRBJ2-3; tentative D call: TRBD2 (5 bases). V shed 4 bases and J shed 6 bases, with 21 bases lying between them. The CDR3 is 16 amino acids. Germline CDR1 reads SGHNT; CDR2 reads YYREEE (reference sequence). The CDR3 loop is CASSGQWKRGYDTQYF. For the CDR3, the DNA is TGTGCCAGCAGCGGTCAGTGGAAGCGAGGGTACGATACGCAGTATTTT.

This chain uses TRBV5-4 with TRBJ2-3; possibly TRBD1 for D (5 bases). The CDR3 spans 14 residues. From germline, CDR1 is SGHNT and CDR2 YYREEE (reference sequence). V gave up 3 bases and J gave up 4 bases, with 12 bases separating them. In DNA, the CDR3 is TGTGCCAGCAGCTCCTCGACAGCTGCAGATACGCAGTATTTT. This sequence encodes CASSSSTAADTQYF.

The chain carries TRBV9 and TRBJ2-2; D is possibly TRBD1 (6 bases). This CDR3 comprises 15 residues. Trimming removed 0 bases from V and 6 bases from J, with 12 bases in between. Germline values: CDR1 SGDLS, CDR2 YYNGEE. The CDR3 sequence is CASSVDPGAPGELFF. The CDR3, as DNA: TGTGCCAGCAGCGTAGACCCAGGGGCTCCCGGGGAGCTGTTTTTT.

The J gene is TRBJ2-5, the V gene TRBV7-9, with TRBD2 matching over 8 bases. There are 16 residues in the CDR3. V gave up 11 bases and J gave up 5 bases; unmatched junction bases: 19. CDR1 is SEHNR, CDR2 FQNEAQ, per germline (reference sequence). The CDR3 loop is CAAARLAGLGEETQYF. As DNA, the CDR3 is TGTGCCGCAGCAAGGCTAGCGGGCCTAGGAGAGGAGACCCAGTACTTC.

The rearrangement links TRBV27 to TRBJ1-3; D call uncertain. CDR1 and CDR2 from the germline V gene are MNHEY and SMNVEV (reference sequence). The CDR3 sequence is 16 residues long. V lost 5 bases to trimming and J lost 4 bases, with 18 bases between them. The CDR3 coding sequence is TGTGCCAGCAGTCCGCGGTCCCGAACGGCCGGAAACACCATATATTTT. Its translation is CASSPRSRTAGNTIYF.

The rearrangement links TRBV27 to TRBJ2-5; 7 positions agree with TRBD1. The end of the DNA aligns better with TRBJ2-7, so the J call may be wrong. Per germline, CDR1 MNHEY and CDR2 SMNVEV (reference sequence). The CDR3 runs 15 residues. The CDR3 DNA is TGTGCCAGCAGTCTCCACGGGACAGCCGCCTACGAGCAGTACTTC. Its translation is CASSLHGTAAYEQYF.

The gene calls are TRBV7-2 and TRBJ2-1, with 7 nucleotides matching TRBD2. CDR1 SGHTA and CDR2 FQGNSA come from the germline V gene. V trimming: 5 bases; J trimming: 3 bases; junction bases outside the gene matches: 4. The CDR3 has 14 amino acids. CDR3 in amino acids: CASSPERGYNEQFF. The CDR3, as DNA: TGTGCCAGCAGCCCAGAGCGGGGCTACAATGAGCAGTTCTTC. Together with reference TRBV7-2 and TRBJ2-1, the CDR3 gives the full variable domain: GAGVSQSPSNKVTEKGKDVELRCDPISGHTALYWYRQSLGQGLEFLIYFQGNSAPDKSGLPSDRFSAERTGGSVSTLTIQRTQQEDSAVYLCASSPERGYNEQFFGPGTRLTVL.

This chain uses TRBV19 with TRBJ1-5; TRBD1 might be the D (5 bases). V was cut by 5 bases and J by 6 bases, with 14 bases left in between. Germline V CDR1 and CDR2: LNHDA, SQIVND (reference sequence). This CDR3 is 14 amino acids long. CDR3 coding DNA: TGTGCCAGTAGTGGAGAGGGACTTGGTCAGCCCCAGCATTTT. As protein: CASSGEGLGQPQHF.

The rearrangement uses TRBV9 and TRBJ1-1; possible D gene TRBD1, 5 bases. CDR1 and CDR2 (germline): SGDLS, YYNGEE. Deletions cut 0 bases from V and 3 bases from J, with 9 bases between. The CDR3 loop spans 14 amino acids. CDR3: CASSVASGDTEAFF. CDR3 sequence (DNA): TGTGCCAGCAGCGTAGCTTCGGGGGACACTGAAGCTTTCTTT.

This chain connects TRBV29-1 to TRBJ1-4; possible D gene TRBD1, 5 bases. Per germline, CDR1 SQVTM and CDR2 ANQGSEA. This CDR3 comprises 11 residues. The V end lost 6 bases, the J end lost 7 bases, and 9 bases lay between the germline ends. CDR3 DNA: TGCAGCGTGGAAAGGGGTGAAAAACTGTTTTTT. Protein product: CSVERGEKLFF.

The chain links TRBV19 to TRBJ1-1, with D possibly TRBD1 on 5 matching bases. The germline CDR1 and CDR2 sequences are LNHDA and SQIVND (reference sequence). The CDR3 is made up of 15 amino acids. The V gene lost 0 bases and the J gene lost 3 bases, with 11 bases spanning the gap. CDR3 sequence: CASSIERDFHTEAFF. The CDR3 region has the DNA TGTGCCAGTAGTATAGAACGGGACTTTCACACTGAAGCTTTCTTT.